These T cell receptor beta chains were read from a single sample in a study of T cells in Graves' hyperthyroidism and ophthalmopathy. TCRdb used MiXCR to reprocess the multiplex PCR reads, holding one entry per CDR3 protein. The data contain 500,000 to 600,000 distinct CDR3 sequences, just under 20% of them singletons. The sequencing sample was made of blood. Every receptor here comes from a man aged 40-55 years with Graves' ophthalmopathy. Both conserved end residues are part of each CDR3. The D gene is left open where the match is weak. Size tells how often a clone was seen (once, few, many) or the class of an expanded clone, and some rows leave it out.

j_call	clone_size	v_call	d_call	cdr3_aa	cdr3_nt
TRBJ2-1	many	TRBV7-3	TRBD2	CASSHLGGTVVAGGPYNEQFF	TGTGCCAGCAGCCACTTAGGAGGGACAGTTGTAGCGGGAGGGCCATACAATGAGCAGTTCTTC
TRBJ1-6	-	TRBV27	TRBD1	CASSPLSGTGLSVSPLHF	TGTGCCAGCAGTCCCCTGTCCGGGACAGGGTTGTCAGTTTCACCCCTCCACTTT
TRBJ2-5	few	TRBV12-3/TRBV12-4	-	CASRLGTLETQYF	TGTGCCAGCAGACTCGGGACACTAGAGACCCAGTACTTC
TRBJ2-1	-	TRBV30	-	CAWQTSSSYNGQFF	TGTGCCTGGCAAACTAGCAGCTCCTACAATGGGCAGTTCTTC
TRBJ2-3	many	TRBV20-1	-	CSARSQSTDTQYF	TGCAGTGCTAGGAGCCAGAGCACAGATACGCAGTATTTT
TRBJ2-7	many	TRBV7-3	-	CASSLMVRGSYEQYF	TGTGCCAGCAGCTTAATGGTCAGGGGCTCCTACGAGCAGTACTTC
TRBJ2-6	few	TRBV2	-	CASSGSLSGANVLTF	TGTGCCAGCAGTGGGTCCCTCTCTGGGGCCAACGTCCTGACTTTC
TRBJ1-4	-	TRBV19	TRBD1	CASSIGQGQNNEKLFF	TGTGCCAGTAGTATTGGACAGGGCCAAAATAATGAAAAACTGTTTTTT
TRBJ2-7	many	TRBV2	-	CASSGFTVGVGARSYEQYF	TGTGCCAGCAGTGGGTTTACTGTAGGTGTTGGGGCGCGATCCTACGAGCAGTACTTC
TRBJ2-7	few	TRBV19	TRBD1	CASSHRDRGSEQYF	TGTGCCAGTAGTCACCGGGACAGGGGATCCGAGCAGTACTTC
TRBJ1-4	few	TRBV10-3	TRBD1	CAISVRDRVKGDEKLFF	TGTGCCATCAGTGTCCGGGACAGGGTTAAAGGGGATGAAAAACTGTTTTTT
TRBJ2-3	-	TRBV9	-	CASSVGGRMQYF	TGTGCCAGCAGCGTCGGGGGTAGGATGCAGTATTTT
TRBJ2-7	few	TRBV30	-	CAWSVDGLAITYEQYF	TGTGCCTGGAGTGTAGATGGGCTAGCGATAACCTACGAGCAGTACTTC
TRBJ1-2	many	TRBV18	-	CASSRNRDYGYTF	TGTGCCAGCTCACGGAACAGAGACTATGGCTACACCTTC
TRBJ2-2	few	TRBV7-8	-	CASTLYWTPGGELFF	TGTGCCAGCACCCTGTATTGGACGCCGGGGGGGGAGCTGTTTTTT
TRBJ2-1	-	TRBV20-1	TRBD2	CSARAPGIAGSPNSLNEQFF	TGCAGTGCTAGAGCCCCAGGGATAGCGGGGTCCCCCAACAGCCTTAATGAGCAGTTCTTC
TRBJ2-1	-	TRBV7-9	-	CASSLALDGRNEQFF	TGTGCCAGCAGCTTAGCATTGGACGGACGCAATGAGCAGTTCTTC
TRBJ2-3	many	TRBV7-2	-	CASSPLGASTDTQYF	TGTGCCAGCTCTCCCCTGGGCGCTAGCACAGATACGCAGTATTTT
TRBJ2-7	few	TRBV20-1	-	CSADRDGLYEQYF	TGCAGTGCTGATCGGGACGGTCTCTACGAGCAGTACTTC
TRBJ1-6	-	TRBV3-1	-	CASSQPSPSPLHF	TGTGCCAGCAGCCAACCCAGCCCTTCACCCCTCCACTTT
TRBJ2-3	-	TRBV12-3/TRBV12-4	-	CATLRGTDTQYF	TGTGCCACCCTGAGGGGGACAGATACGCAGTATTTT
TRBJ2-1	many	TRBV2	TRBD2	CASGGERQYNEQFF	TGTGCCAGCGGGGGGGAAAGACAGTACAATGAGCAGTTCTTC
TRBJ2-5	many	TRBV6-2/TRBV6-3	TRBD2	CASSGTSVGTQYF	TGTGCCAGCAGTGGGACTAGCGTCGGGACCCAGTACTTC
TRBJ2-2	-	TRBV5-1	TRBD2	CASSTGLAGPQGGELFF	TGCGCCAGCAGCACAGGACTAGCGGGGCCCCAGGGCGGGGAGCTGTTTTTT
TRBJ2-3	few	TRBV20-1	TRBD2	CSASRASGRARDTQYF	TGCAGTGCTAGTCGGGCTAGCGGGAGGGCCAGAGATACGCAGTATTTT
TRBJ1-2	few	TRBV6-6	-	CASSYSAGRYGYTF	TGTGCCAGCAGTTACAGTGCGGGGAGGTATGGCTACACCTTC
TRBJ2-1	-	TRBV19	-	CASSIFLADEQFF	TGTGCCAGTAGTATATTCCTCGCTGATGAGCAGTTCTTC
TRBJ2-5	many	TRBV11-1	-	CASSDNVRALVETQYF	TGTGCCAGCAGCGATAACGTCAGGGCTTTGGTGGAGACCCAGTACTTC
TRBJ2-3	-	TRBV5-4	-	CASSATGGGADTQYF	TGTGCCAGCAGCGCGACAGGTGGTGGGGCAGATACGCAGTATTTT
TRBJ2-5	many	TRBV2	TRBD2	CASSAPAGGGETQYF	TGTGCCAGCAGTGCTCCAGCGGGAGGAGGAGAGACCCAGTACTTC
TRBJ2-1	-	TRBV6-1	-	CASSEGSAQQFF	TGTGCCAGCAGTGAAGGTTCGGCTCAGCAGTTCTTC
TRBJ2-1	many	TRBV3-1	TRBD2	CASSLAVAGENEQFF	TGTGCCAGCAGCCTCGCGGTAGCGGGAGAAAATGAGCAGTTCTTC
TRBJ2-3	many	TRBV11-1	TRBD2	CASSQGLALSRSTDTQYF	TGTGCCAGCAGTCAAGGACTAGCCCTCTCGAGAAGCACAGATACGCAGTATTTT
TRBJ2-7	few	TRBV5-5	-	CASSLEVGAYEQYF	TGTGCCAGCAGCTTGGAAGTGGGGGCCTACGAGCAGTACTTC
TRBJ2-2	many	TRBV20-1	TRBD1	CSATTGRNTGELFF	TGCAGTGCAACGACAGGGCGGAACACCGGGGAGCTGTTTTTT
TRBJ2-3	-	TRBV6-2/TRBV6-3	-	CASRDPRRTDTQYF	TGTGCCAGCCGGGACCCGAGGCGCACAGATACGCAGTATTTT
TRBJ2-3	-	TRBV5-1	-	CASSPDGVDTQYF	TGCGCCAGCAGCCCGGACGGGGTGGATACGCAGTATTTT